These T cell receptor beta chains were read from a single sample in a study of Graves' ophthalmopathy and Graves' hyperthyroidism. Each CDR3 protein gets one entry after TCRdb re-called the multiplex PCR reads with MiXCR. Of some 410,000 distinct CDR3 sequences listed, approximately 21% are singletons. Sequenced material: peripheral blood. The receptors come from a woman aged 18 to 35 with stable Graves' hyperthyroidism. CDR3s include the opening cysteine and the closing phenylalanine or tryptophan. The order of the fields is CDR3 protein, CDR3 DNA, J gene, D gene, V gene, clone size. D genes are given only for firm matches. Expanded clones are given a class, and other clones once, few, many or no size at all.

CASSLVASYEQYF TGTGCCAGCAGCTTAGTAGCCAGCTACGAGCAGTACTTC TRBJ2-7 - TRBV7-2 many
CSAKYAGTGNTGELFF TGCAGCGCCAAATATGCCGGGACAGGGAACACCGGGGAGCTGTTTTTT TRBJ2-2 TRBD1 TRBV29-1 many
CASSFWDRDHEQYF TGTGCCAGCAGTTTTTGGGACAGGGACCACGAGCAGTACTTC TRBJ2-7 TRBD1 TRBV12-3/TRBV12-4 many
CASSLSASSGGTKYF TGTGCCAGCAGTTTATCGGCCTCCTCTGGCGGGACCAAGTACTTC TRBJ2-5 - TRBV27 -
CASSLLDRRYEQYF TGTGCCAGCAGTTTATTGGACCGGCGGTACGAGCAGTACTTC TRBJ2-7 - TRBV12-3/TRBV12-4 many
CASSLAGRGRNSNQPQHF TGTGCCAGCAGTTTAGCGGGCAGGGGGCGGAATAGCAATCAGCCCCAGCATTTT TRBJ1-5 TRBD1 TRBV12-3/TRBV12-4 many
CSAPPWGGGNTGELFF TGCAGTGCTCCCCCGTGGGGGGGAGGGAACACCGGGGAGCTGTTTTTT TRBJ2-2 TRBD2 TRBV20-1 many
CASGGQMTGGGQPQHF TGTGCCAGCGGGGGACAGATGACAGGAGGCGGCCAGCCCCAGCATTTT TRBJ1-5 TRBD1 TRBV19 many
CASRFGGGDYEQYF TGTGCCAGCAGGTTCGGGGGCGGGGACTACGAGCAGTACTTC TRBJ2-7 - TRBV7-9 few
CSLGRWGETQYF TGCAGTCTGGGACGGTGGGGGGAGACCCAGTACTTC TRBJ2-5 - TRBV20-1 many
CVCSYDHLMFITEAFF TGTGTCTGCAGTTACGATCATCTGATGTTCATCACTGAAGCTTTCTTT TRBJ1-1 - TRBV10-2 -
CASSQVRLVYAGELFF TGTGCCAGCAGCCAAGTCAGACTAGTTTACGCCGGGGAGCTGTTTTTT TRBJ2-2 - TRBV4-2 many
CASNRDSAQETQYF TGTGCCAGCAACCGGGACAGTGCCCAAGAGACCCAGTACTTC TRBJ2-5 TRBD1 TRBV6-1 many
CSARGTGSSPLHF TGCAGTGCTAGGGGCACAGGGTCCTCACCCCTCCACTTT TRBJ1-6 - TRBV20-1 many
CASSLQGAGVYNEQFF TGTGCCAGCAGTCTACAGGGAGCGGGAGTCTACAATGAGCAGTTCTTC TRBJ2-1 TRBD2 TRBV12-3/TRBV12-4 few
CSARDDGQGRSPLHF TGCAGTGCTAGAGATGACGGCCAGGGCCGGTCACCCCTCCACTTT TRBJ1-6 - TRBV20-1 many
CASSLGGTGGNPEAFF TGCGCCAGCAGCTTGGGCGGGACAGGGGGCAACCCTGAAGCTTTCTTT TRBJ1-1 TRBD1 TRBV5-1 many
CASSFSGGSLEQETQYF TGTGCCAGCAGCTTTTCCGGCGGGAGTCTCGAACAAGAGACCCAGTACTTC TRBJ2-5 TRBD2 TRBV11-2 many
CASSFKWFGLAGTRETQYF TGTGCCAGCAGTTTCAAGTGGTTCGGACTAGCGGGGACCAGGGAGACCCAGTACTTC TRBJ2-5 TRBD2 TRBV28 many
CASSLDRGLNSPLHF TGCGCCAGCAGCTTGGACAGGGGGCTTAATTCACCCCTCCACTTT TRBJ1-6 TRBD1 TRBV5-1 many
CASRSDGTDTQYF TGTGCCAGTAGGTCGGACGGAACAGATACGCAGTATTTT TRBJ2-3 - TRBV19 -
CASSTGTGNVQPQHF TGTGCCAGTAGTACCGGGACAGGGAATGTACAGCCCCAGCATTTT TRBJ1-5 TRBD1 TRBV19 many
CASSPVQWGYGYTF TGTGCCAGCAGTCCGGTACAGTGGGGTTATGGCTACACCTTC TRBJ1-2 - TRBV2 many
CASSYGSNTEAFF TGTGCCAGCAGTTACGGTTCGAACACTGAAGCTTTCTTT TRBJ1-1 - TRBV12-3/TRBV12-4 -
CAGRMRRDSYEQYF TGTGCCGGCAGAATGAGGCGGGACTCCTACGAGCAGTACTTC TRBJ2-7 - TRBV27 many
CASSSLGLKMVTDRGPGGYTF TGTGCCAGCAGTAGTCTCGGGCTGAAGATGGTTACGGACAGGGGGCCGGGTGGCTACACCTTC TRBJ1-2 TRBD1 TRBV6-4 -
CASSRTGGWQETQYF TGTGCCAGCAGTAGGACAGGAGGGTGGCAAGAGACCCAGTACTTC TRBJ2-5 - TRBV6-1 -
CASSKGARNTGELFF TGTGCCAGCAGTAAAGGGGCGAGGAACACCGGGGAGCTGTTTTTT TRBJ2-2 - TRBV2 many
CASSRGGDSSPYGGYTF TGTGCCAGCAGCCGAGGGGGGGACAGCTCTCCCTATGGTGGCTACACCTTC TRBJ1-2 TRBD1 TRBV12-3/TRBV12-4 -
CATSRGGGGEETQYF TGTGCCACCAGCAGAGGAGGGGGAGGGGAAGAGACCCAGTACTTC TRBJ2-5 - TRBV15 many
CASSLEGYGYTF TGTGCCAGCAGCTTAGAGGGTTACGGCTACACCTTC TRBJ1-2 - TRBV7-2 many
CATSRVWGAANTGELFF TGTGCCACCAGCAGAGTCTGGGGGGCTGCGAACACCGGGGAGCTGTTTTTT TRBJ2-2 - TRBV15 many
CASSSSPRNQHEQYF TGTGCCAGCAGTTCCTCCCCCAGGAATCAACACGAGCAGTACTTC TRBJ2-7 - TRBV6-5 -